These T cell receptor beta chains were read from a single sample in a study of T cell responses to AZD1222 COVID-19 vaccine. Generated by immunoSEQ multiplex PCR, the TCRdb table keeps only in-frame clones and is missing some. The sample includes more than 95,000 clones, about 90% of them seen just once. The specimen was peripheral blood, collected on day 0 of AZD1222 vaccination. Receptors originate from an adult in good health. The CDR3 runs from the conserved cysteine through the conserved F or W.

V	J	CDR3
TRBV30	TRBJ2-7	CAWNQGAQYEQYF
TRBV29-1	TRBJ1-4	CSVERQLNEKLFF
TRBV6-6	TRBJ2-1	CASSIGASGYNEQFF
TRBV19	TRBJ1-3	CASSPGQGLDTIYF
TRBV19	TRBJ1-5	CASSSQADFYSNQPQHF
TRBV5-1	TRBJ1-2	CASSADSSNYGYTF
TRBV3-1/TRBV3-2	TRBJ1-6	CASSSRTGHNSPLHF
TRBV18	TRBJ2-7	CASSGTGDSYEQYF
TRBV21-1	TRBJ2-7	CASSFSLEGVRGRRYEQYF
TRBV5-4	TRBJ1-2	CASSLEPPARRGYTF
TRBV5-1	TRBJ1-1	CASSVPQGTEAFF
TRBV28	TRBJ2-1	CASSPRTSNEQFF
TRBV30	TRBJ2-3	CAWSVRLRTDTQYF
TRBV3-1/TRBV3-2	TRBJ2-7	CASSQVGERLFSYEQYF
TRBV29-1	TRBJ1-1	CSVTGLSLNTEAFF
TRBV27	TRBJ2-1	CASSLSDPAYNEQFF
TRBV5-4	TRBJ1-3	CASSLMTGTGNTIYF
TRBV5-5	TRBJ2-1	CASSLGQGRVSYNEQFF
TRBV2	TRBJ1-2	CASSEGSRSGYTF
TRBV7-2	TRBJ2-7	CASSSSGRPTYEQYF
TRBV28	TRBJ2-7	CASIGVAVPYEQYF
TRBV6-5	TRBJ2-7	CASRPSGAPYEQYF
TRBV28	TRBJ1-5	CASSWGNQPQHF
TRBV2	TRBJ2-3	CASSARTDTQYF
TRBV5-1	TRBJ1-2	CAGSTWTGSNYGYTF
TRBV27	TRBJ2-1	CASSSPTKAGTYNEQFF
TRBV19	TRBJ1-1	CASRPTRNTEAFF
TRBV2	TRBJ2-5	CASTKRASGGQETQYF
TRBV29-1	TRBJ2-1	CSVEGSGLAEQFF
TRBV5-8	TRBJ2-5	CASSVTGFQETQYF
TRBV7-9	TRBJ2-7	CASSHGTSGGPYEQYF
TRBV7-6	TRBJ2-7	CASSLSNEQYF
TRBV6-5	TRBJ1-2	CASTPQAGLGGYTF
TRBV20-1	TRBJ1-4	CSASGDRGGEKLFF
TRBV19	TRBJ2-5	CASSTWGKETQYF
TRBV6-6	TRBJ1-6	CASKTGNNSPLHF
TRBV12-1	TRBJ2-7	CASSFFPRYRSRFPHYEQYF
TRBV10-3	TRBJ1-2	CAISEQQGHYGYTF
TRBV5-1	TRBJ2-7	CASSPGVASYEQYF
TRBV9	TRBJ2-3	CASSPRGYTDTQYF
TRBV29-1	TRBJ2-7	CSVGGRTSSYEQYF
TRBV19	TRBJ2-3	CASLSADTQYF
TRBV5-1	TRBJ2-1	CASSRGADEQFF
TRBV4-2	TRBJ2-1	CASSQDGTSAYNEQFF
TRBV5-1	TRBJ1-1	CASSFGRTGSMNTEAFF
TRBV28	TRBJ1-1	CASSRQIHTEAFF
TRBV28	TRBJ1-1	CASSLSKIGAFF
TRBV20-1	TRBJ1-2	CSASWGEVGYTF
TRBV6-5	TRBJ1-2	CASSQGGGYTF
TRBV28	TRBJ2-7	CASSFGRGASYEQYF